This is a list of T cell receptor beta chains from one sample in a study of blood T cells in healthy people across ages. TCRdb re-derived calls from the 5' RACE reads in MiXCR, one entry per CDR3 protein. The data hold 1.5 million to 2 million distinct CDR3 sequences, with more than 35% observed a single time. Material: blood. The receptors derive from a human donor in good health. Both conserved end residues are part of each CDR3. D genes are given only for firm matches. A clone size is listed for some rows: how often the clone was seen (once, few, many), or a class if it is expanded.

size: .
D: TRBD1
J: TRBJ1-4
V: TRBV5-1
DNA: TGCGCCAGCAGAACCGGGACAGGGGAAAATAATGAAAAACTGTTTTTT
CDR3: CASRTGTGENNEKLFF

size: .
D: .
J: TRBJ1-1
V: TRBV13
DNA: TGTGCCAGCAGCTTATCGCGAGGGGAAGCTTTCTTT
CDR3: CASSLSRGEAFF

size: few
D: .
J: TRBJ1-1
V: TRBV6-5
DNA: TGTGCCAGCAGCCAAGGCAGGCCGAACACTGAAGCTTTCTTT
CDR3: CASSQGRPNTEAFF

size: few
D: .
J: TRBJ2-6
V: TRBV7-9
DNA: TGTGCCAGCAGCGGGGTGACCTCTGGGGCCAACGTCCTGACTTTC
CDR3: CASSGVTSGANVLTF

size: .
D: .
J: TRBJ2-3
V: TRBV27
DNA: TGTGCCAGCAGTTTAGAGAAACTCACAGATACGCAGTATTTT
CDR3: CASSLEKLTDTQYF

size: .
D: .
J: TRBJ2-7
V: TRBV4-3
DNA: TGCGCCAGCAGCCCCGACCCGGACGACTCATACGAGCAGTACTTC
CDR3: CASSPDPDDSYEQYF

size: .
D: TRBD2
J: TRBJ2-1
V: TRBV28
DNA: TGTGCCAGTAAGCGGGGGGGCTACTACAATGAGCAGTTCTTC
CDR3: CASKRGGYYNEQFF

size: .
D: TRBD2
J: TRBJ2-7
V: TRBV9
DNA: TGTGCCAGCAGCGCGGGACTAGCGGGGAGGAATGAGCAGTACTTC
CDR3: CASSAGLAGRNEQYF

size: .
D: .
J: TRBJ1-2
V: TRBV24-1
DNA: TGTGCCACCAGTGCCCCGGGAGGGACGGCTGGCTACACCTTC
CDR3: CATSAPGGTAGYTF

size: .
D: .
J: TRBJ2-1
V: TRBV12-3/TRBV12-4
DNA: TGTGCCAGCAGTAATGGGGGCCATGAGCAGTTCTTC
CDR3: CASSNGGHEQFF

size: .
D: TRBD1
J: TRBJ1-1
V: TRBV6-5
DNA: TGTGCCAGCCGAAGGACAGGGGTGACTGAAGCTTTCTTT
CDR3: CASRRTGVTEAFF

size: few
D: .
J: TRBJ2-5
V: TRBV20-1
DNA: TGCAGTGCTACCTTACCCGACGGGATCCCGGGAGAGACCCAGTACTTC
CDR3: CSATLPDGIPGETQYF

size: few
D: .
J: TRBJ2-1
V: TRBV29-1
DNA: TGCAGCGTTGGGGCCGGGGCTGGCAATGAGCAGTTCTTC
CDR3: CSVGAGAGNEQFF

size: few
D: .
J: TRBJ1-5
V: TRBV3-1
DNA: TGTGCCAGCGGTTCAAATGGGGGGAATCAGCCCCAGCATTTT
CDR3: CASGSNGGNQPQHF

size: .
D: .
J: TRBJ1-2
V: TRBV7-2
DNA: TGTGCTTCCGGGTCTGGGCTGAGCTATGGCTACACCTTC
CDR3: CASGSGLSYGYTF

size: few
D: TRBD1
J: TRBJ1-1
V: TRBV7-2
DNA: TGTGCCAGCAGAGGGACAGGGGCAAAAGGGGCTTTCTTT
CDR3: CASRGTGAKGAFF

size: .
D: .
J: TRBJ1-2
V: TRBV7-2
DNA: TGTGCCAGCAGCTTATACGAGGTGGCCACCTTC
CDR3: CASSLYEVATF

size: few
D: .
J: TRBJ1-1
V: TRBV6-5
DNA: TGTGCCAGCAGTTACTCCCCAGGGTTGTTTGCTGAAGCTTTCTTT
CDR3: CASSYSPGLFAEAFF

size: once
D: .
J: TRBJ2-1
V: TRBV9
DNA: TGTGCCAGCAGCGTAGGGCAGGAGCTATATGAGCAGTTCTTC
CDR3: CASSVGQELYEQFF

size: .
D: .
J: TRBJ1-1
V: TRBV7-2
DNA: TGTGCCAGCAGCTTAGATCTCGGGGCCACCACTGAAGCTTTCTTT
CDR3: CASSLDLGATTEAFF

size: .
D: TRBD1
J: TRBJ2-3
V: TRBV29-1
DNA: TGCAGCGTTGAATTTCCCGCAGACAGGGGTGGGACAGATACGCAGTATTTT
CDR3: CSVEFPADRGGTDTQYF

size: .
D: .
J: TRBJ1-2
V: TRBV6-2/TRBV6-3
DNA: TGTGCCAGCAGTTACGCGACGACGAGCTATGGCTACACCTTC
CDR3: CASSYATTSYGYTF

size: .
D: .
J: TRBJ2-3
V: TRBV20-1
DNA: TGCAGTGCTAAGCCGGGGGGCCGCACAGATACGCAGTATTTT
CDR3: CSAKPGGRTDTQYF

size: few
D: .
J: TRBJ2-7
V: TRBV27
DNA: TGTGCCAGCAGTCTTTCGGACAGCTCCTACGAGCAGTACTTC
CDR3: CASSLSDSSYEQYF

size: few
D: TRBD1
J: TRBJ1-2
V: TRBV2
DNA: TGTGCCAGCGGGGACAGGGGGCTACGGGGCTACACCTTC
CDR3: CASGDRGLRGYTF

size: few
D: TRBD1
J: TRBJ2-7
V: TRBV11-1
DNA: TGTGCCAGCAGCCCCCAGGGGCCTGGGACAGGGAAACACGAGCAGTACTTC
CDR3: CASSPQGPGTGKHEQYF

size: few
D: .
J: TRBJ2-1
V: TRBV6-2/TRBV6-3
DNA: TGTGCCAGCATCTCAAATGTGAGGGTCGCTACCTACAATGAGCAGTTCTTC
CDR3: CASISNVRVATYNEQFF

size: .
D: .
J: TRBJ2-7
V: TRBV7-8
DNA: TGTGCCAGCAGCTTAGCAATGTCCTACGAGCAGTACTTC
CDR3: CASSLAMSYEQYF

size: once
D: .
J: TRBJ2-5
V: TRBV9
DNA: TGTGCCAGCAGCGTAGGTTCAGTGGAGACCCAGTACTTC
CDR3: CASSVGSVETQYF

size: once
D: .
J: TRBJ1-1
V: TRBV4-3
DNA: TGCGCCAGCAGCCCCGAGACAGTTATGAACACTGAAGCTTTCTTT
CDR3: CASSPETVMNTEAFF

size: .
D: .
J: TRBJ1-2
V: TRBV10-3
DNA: TGTGCCATCAGTGGGGAACACACTGGGGGCTATGGCTACACCTTC
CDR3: CAISGEHTGGYGYTF

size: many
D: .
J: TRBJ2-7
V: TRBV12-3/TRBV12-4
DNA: TGTGCCAGCAGCCCCGACCACTACGAGCAGTACTTC
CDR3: CASSPDHYEQYF

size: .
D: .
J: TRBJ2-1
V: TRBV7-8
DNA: TGTGCCAGCAGCACACCCAATAGCTACAATGAGCAGTTCTTC
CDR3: CASSTPNSYNEQFF

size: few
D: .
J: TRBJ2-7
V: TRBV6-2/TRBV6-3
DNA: TGTGCCAGCAAAGGGGATACCTACGAGCAGTACTTC
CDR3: CASKGDTYEQYF

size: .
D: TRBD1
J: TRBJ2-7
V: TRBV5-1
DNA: TGCGCCAGCAGCCCCCGACAGGGCCCAAACTACGAGCAGTACTTC
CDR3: CASSPRQGPNYEQYF

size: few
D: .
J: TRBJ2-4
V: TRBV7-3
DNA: TGTGCCAGCAGCTCCCCCCGAAGCGGCATTCAGTACTTC
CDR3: CASSSPRSGIQYF

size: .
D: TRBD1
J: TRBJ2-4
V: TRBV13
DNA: TGTGCCAGCAGCTATTGGGACAGGGTCTTTGGGGAGCAGTACTTC
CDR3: CASSYWDRVFGEQYF

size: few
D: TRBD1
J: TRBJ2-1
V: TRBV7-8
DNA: TGTGCCAGCAGCTTAGGACAGGGGCAAGAGCAGTTCTTC
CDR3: CASSLGQGQEQFF

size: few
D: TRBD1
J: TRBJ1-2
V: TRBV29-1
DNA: TGCAGCGCAGGGACAGGGGATAGTGCCTATGGCTACACCTTC
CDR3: CSAGTGDSAYGYTF

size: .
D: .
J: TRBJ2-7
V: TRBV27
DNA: TGTGCCAGCAGTTTGTCCAGGTCCGAGTCCTACGAGCAGTACTTC
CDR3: CASSLSRSESYEQYF

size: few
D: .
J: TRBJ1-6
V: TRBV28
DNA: TGTGCCAGCAGTCCCGATTTGACACCCCTCCACTTT
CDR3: CASSPDLTPLHF

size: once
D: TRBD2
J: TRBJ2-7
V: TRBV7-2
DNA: TGTGCCAGCAGCTCTCCGGGACTAGCGGGGGCGAGCTCCTACGAGCAGTACTTC
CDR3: CASSSPGLAGASSYEQYF

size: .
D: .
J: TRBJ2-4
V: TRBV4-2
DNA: TGTGCCAGCAGCCAAGATCCTGGTATAAACATTCAGTACTTC
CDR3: CASSQDPGINIQYF

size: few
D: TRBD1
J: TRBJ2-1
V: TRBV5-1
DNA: TGCGCCAGCAGCGTTATCCCAGGGACAGGGGCGGCAAATGAGCAGTTCTTC
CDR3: CASSVIPGTGAANEQFF

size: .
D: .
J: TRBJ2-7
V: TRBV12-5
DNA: TGTGCTAGGGGTTTAGGGGGGACCTACGAGCAGTACTTC
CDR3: CARGLGGTYEQYF

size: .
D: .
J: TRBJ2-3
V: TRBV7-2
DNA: TGTGCCAGCAGCCCGACTGCCACGAGATTTACAGATACGCAGTATTTT
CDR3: CASSPTATRFTDTQYF

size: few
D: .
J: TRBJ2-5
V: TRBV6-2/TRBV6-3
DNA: TGTGCCAGCAGTTCCGATGGGCGCGGGGGCTCGCGGAATGAGCAGTACTTC
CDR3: CASSSDGRGGSRNEQYF

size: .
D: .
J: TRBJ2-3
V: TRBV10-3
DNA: TGTGCCATCAGTGATCTGCAGGGTCGGAGCACAGATACGCAGTATTTT
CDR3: CAISDLQGRSTDTQYF

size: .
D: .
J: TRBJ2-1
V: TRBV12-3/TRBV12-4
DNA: TGTGCCAGCAGTTTCGTAGCGGCGCATGAGCAGTTCTTC
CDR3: CASSFVAAHEQFF

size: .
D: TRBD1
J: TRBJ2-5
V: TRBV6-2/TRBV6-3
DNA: TGTGCCAGCAGTTACGGACAGGGATTTGCAGAGACCCAGTACTTC
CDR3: CASSYGQGFAETQYF

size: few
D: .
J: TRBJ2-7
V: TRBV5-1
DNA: TGCGCCAGCAGCTTGCTCCAGAAGATGGCCCAGTACTTC
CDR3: CASSLLQKMAQYF

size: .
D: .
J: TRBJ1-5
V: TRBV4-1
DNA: TGCGCCAGCAGCCAAGATGGAGGGAGCAATCAGCCCCTGCATTTT
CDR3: CASSQDGGSNQPLHF

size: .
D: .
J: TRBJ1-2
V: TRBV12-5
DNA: TGTGCTAGTGGTTTGGTCCCGAATGGGGGCTACACCTTC
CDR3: CASGLVPNGGYTF

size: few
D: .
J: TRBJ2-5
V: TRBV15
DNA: TGTGCCACCAGCACCTTCGGGGCAAATCCCCAAATCCAAGAGACCCAGTACTTC
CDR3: CATSTFGANPQIQETQYF

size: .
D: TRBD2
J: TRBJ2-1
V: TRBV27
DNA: TGTGCCAGCAGTTCGACATCTATTCGCCCGGGAGGGCTCCTTAACTCCTACAATGAGCAGTTCTTC
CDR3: CASSSTSIRPGGLLNSYNEQFF

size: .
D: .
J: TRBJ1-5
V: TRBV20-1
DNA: TGCAGTGCTCAAACAGATAGCAATCAGCCCCAGCATTTT
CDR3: CSAQTDSNQPQHF

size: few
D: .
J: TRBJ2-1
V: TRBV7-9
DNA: TGTGCCAGCAGCCCCCCCGGAGGTACTATAAGACAGTTCTTC
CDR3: CASSPPGGTIRQFF